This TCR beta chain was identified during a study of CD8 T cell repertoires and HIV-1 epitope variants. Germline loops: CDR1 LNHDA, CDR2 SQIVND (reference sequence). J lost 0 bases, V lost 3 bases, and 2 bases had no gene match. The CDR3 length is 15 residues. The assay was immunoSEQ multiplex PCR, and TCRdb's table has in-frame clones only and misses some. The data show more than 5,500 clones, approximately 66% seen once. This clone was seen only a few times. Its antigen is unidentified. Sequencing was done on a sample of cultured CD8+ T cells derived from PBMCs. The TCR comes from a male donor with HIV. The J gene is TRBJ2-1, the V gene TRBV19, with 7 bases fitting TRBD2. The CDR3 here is CASSITGGSYNEQFF. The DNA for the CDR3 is TGTGCCAGTAGTATTACGGGAGGCTCCTACAATGAGCAGTTCTTC.